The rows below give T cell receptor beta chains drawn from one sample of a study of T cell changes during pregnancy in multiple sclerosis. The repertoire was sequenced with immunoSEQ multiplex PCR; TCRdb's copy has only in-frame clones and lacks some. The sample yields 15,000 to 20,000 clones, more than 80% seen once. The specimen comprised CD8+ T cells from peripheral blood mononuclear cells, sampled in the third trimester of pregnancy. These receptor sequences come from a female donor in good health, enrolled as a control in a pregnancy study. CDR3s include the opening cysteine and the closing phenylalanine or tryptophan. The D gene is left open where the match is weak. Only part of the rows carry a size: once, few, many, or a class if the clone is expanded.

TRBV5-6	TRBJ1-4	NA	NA	CASSPQGNEKLFF	TGTGCCAGCAGCCCCCAGGGTAATGAAAAACTGTTTTTT
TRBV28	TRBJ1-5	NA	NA	CASSSPGYLGSGGDQPQHF	TGTGCCAGCAGTTCTCCGGGTTATTTAGGGAGTGGGGGGGATCAGCCCCAGCATTTT
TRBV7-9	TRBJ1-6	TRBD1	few	CASSDRERPLHF	TGTGCCAGCAGCGACAGGGAGCGACCCCTCCACTTT
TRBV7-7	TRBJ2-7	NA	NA	CASSPYREHEQYF	TGTGCTAGCAGCCCATACAGGGAACACGAGCAGTACTTC
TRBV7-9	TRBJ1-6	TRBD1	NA	CASSSRGTGGNSPLHF	TGTGCCAGCAGCTCACGGGGGACAGGGGGGAATTCACCCCTCCACTTT
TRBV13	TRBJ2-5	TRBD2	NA	CASSSGGSGGEVVTQYF	TGTGCCAGCAGCTCCGGCGGGAGCGGGGGGGAGGTTGTGACCCAGTACTTC
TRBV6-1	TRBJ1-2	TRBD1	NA	CASSDPGGPNYGYTF	TGTGCCAGCAGCGATCCAGGGGGCCCTAACTATGGCTACACCTTC
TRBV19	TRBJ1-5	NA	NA	CASSRSGERGIFSNQPQHF	TGTGCCAGTAGTAGGTCAGGGGAGCGGGGGATCTTTAGCAATCAGCCCCAGCATTTT
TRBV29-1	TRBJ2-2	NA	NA	CSVFGMNTGELFF	TGCAGCGTTTTCGGGATGAACACCGGGGAGCTGTTTTTT
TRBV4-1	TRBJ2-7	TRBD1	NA	CASSQVGQGAEDEQYF	TGCGCCAGCAGCCAAGTGGGTCAGGGGGCGGAGGACGAGCAGTACTTC
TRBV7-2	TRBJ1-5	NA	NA	CASSLQGGNQPQHF	TGTGCCAGCAGCTTACAGGGTGGGAACCAGCCCCAGCATTTT
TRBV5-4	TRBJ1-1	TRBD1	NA	CASSHDRGNTEAFF	TGTGCCAGCAGCCACGACAGGGGGAACACTGAAGCTTTCTTT
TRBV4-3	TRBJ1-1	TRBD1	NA	CASSQDRTDRGVAEAFF	TGCGCCAGCAGCCAAGATAGAACGGACAGGGGCGTCGCTGAAGCTTTCTTT
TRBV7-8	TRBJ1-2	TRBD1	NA	CASSSGQGGYGYTF	TGTGCCAGCAGCTCGGGACAGGGGGGCTATGGCTACACCTTC
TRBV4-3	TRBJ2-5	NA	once	CASSQARLYQETQYF	TGCGCCAGCAGCCAAGCGCGTCTGTACCAAGAGACCCAGTACTTC
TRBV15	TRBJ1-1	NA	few	CATSNSEENTEAFF	TGTGCCACCAGCAATTCGGAGGAGAACACTGAAGCTTTCTTT
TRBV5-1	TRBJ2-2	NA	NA	CATSPGIGELFF	TGCGCCACAAGCCCCGGGATCGGGGAGCTGTTTTTT
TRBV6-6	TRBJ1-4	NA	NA	CASSSLSTNEKLFF	TGTGCCAGCAGTTCACTGTCAACTAATGAAAAACTGTTTTTT
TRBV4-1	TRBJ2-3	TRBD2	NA	CASSQAPSGGYTDTQYF	TGCGCCAGCAGCCAAGCCCCATCGGGGGGGTACACAGATACGCAGTATTTT
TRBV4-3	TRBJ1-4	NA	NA	CASSQGTATNEKLFF	TGCGCCAGCAGCCAAGGCACTGCAACTAATGAAAAACTGTTTTTT
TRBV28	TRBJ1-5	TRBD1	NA	CAYRTGNQPQHF	TGTGCCTATAGGACAGGAAATCAGCCCCAGCATTTT
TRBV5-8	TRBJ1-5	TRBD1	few	CASSLGTGGPGSDQPQHF	TGTGCCAGCAGCCTGGGGACAGGGGGTCCCGGGAGCGATCAGCCCCAGCATTTT
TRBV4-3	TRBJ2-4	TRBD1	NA	CASSQDFRQGKLIGKNIQYF	TGCGCCAGCAGCCAAGATTTCAGACAGGGGAAGTTAATAGGCAAAAACATTCAGTACTTC
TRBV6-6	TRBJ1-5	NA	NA	CASSSRDQVGQPQHF	TGTGCCAGCAGTTCCAGGGATCAGGTAGGACAGCCCCAGCATTTT
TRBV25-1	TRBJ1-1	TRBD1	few	CASSQGANTEAFF	TGTGCCAGCAGTCAGGGGGCGAACACTGAAGCTTTCTTT
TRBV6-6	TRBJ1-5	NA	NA	CASTEGGVSNQPQHF	TGTGCCAGCACCGAGGGGGGGGTTAGCAATCAGCCCCAGCATTTT
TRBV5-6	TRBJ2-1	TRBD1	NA	CASSLGDRGGYDEQFF	TGTGCCAGCAGCTTGGGGGACAGGGGTGGTTACGATGAGCAGTTCTTC
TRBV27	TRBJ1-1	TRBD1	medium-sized	CASSLLRDRWSTEAFF	TGTGCCAGCAGTTTATTACGGGACAGATGGTCCACTGAAGCTTTCTTT
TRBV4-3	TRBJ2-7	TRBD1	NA	CASSQDQTGTSYEQYF	TGCGCCAGCAGCCAAGACCAGACAGGGACGTCCTACGAGCAGTACTTC
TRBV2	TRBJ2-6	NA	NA	CASSVAHSGANVLTF	TGTGCCAGCAGTGTGGCCCACTCTGGGGCCAACGTCCTGACTTTC
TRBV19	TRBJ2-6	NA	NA	CASSHGVSGANVLTF	TGTGCCAGTAGTCACGGGGTCTCTGGGGCCAACGTCCTGACTTTC
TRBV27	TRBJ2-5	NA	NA	CASSLTRGRETQYF	TGTGCCAGCAGCCTCACAAGGGGTCGGGAGACCCAGTACTTC
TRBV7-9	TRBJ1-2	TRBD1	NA	CASSLARTGHGYTF	TGTGCCAGCAGCTTAGCGCGGACAGGCCATGGCTACACCTTC
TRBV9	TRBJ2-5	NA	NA	CASSYGTPGTQYF	TGTGCCAGCAGCTACGGGACTCCGGGGACCCAGTACTTC
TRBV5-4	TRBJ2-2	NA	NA	CASSFQSHPNTGELFF	TGCGCCAGCAGCTTTCAGTCACATCCGAACACCGGGGAGCTGTTTTTT
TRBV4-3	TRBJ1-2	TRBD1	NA	CASSQDRAVGYTF	TGCGCCAGCAGTCAGGACAGGGCGGTCGGCTACACCTTC
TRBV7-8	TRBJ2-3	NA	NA	CASSPGELSTDTQYF	TGTGCCAGCAGCCCGGGGGAGCTAAGCACAGATACGCAGTATTTT
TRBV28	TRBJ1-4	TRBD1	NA	CASSQGQGWEKLFF	TGTGCCAGCAGCCAGGGACAGGGTTGGGAAAAACTGTTTTTT
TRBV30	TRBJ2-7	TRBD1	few	CAWSPERDRLLDEQYF	TGTGCCTGGAGCCCAGAACGGGACAGGTTACTTGACGAGCAGTACTTC
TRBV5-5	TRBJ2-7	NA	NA	CASSEGYEQYF	TGTGCCAGCAGCGAGGGCTACGAGCAGTACTTC
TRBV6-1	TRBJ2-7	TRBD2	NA	CASSARGVSYEQYF	TGTGCCAGCAGTGCGCGGGGGGTATCCTACGAGCAGTACTTC
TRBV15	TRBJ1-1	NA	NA	CATSREAGSTEAFF	TGTGCCACCAGCAGAGAAGCGGGCTCCACTGAAGCTTTCTTT
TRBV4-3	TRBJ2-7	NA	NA	CASSPKPDSYEQYF	TGCGCCAGCAGCCCGAAACCGGACAGTTACGAGCAGTACTTC
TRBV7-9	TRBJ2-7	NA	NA	CASSHEGYEQYF	TGTGCCAGCAGCCACGAGGGCTACGAGCAGTACTTC
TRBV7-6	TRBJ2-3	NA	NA	CASSTSGRSDTQYF	TGTGCCAGCAGCACAAGCGGAAGGTCAGATACGCAGTATTTT
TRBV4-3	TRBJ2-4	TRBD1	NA	CASSQEFGTGKNIQYF	TGCGCCAGCAGCCAAGAGTTTGGGACAGGGAAAAACATTCAGTACTTC
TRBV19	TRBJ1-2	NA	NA	CASSIGDYYGYTF	TGTGCCAGTAGTATCGGTGACTATTATGGCTACACCTTC
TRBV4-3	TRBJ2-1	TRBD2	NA	CASSQDTPRTSNNEQFF	TGCGCCAGCAGCCAAGACACCCCTCGGACTAGTAACAATGAGCAGTTCTTC
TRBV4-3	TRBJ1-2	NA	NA	CASSQQGSDPGGYTF	TGCGCCAGCAGCCAACAAGGGTCAGACCCAGGGGGCTACACCTTC
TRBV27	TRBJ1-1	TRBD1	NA	CASSVDRGTEAFF	TGTGCCAGCAGTGTCGACAGGGGCACTGAAGCTTTCTTT
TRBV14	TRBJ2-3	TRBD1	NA	CASSRERTGASTDTQYF	TGTGCCAGCAGCCGCGAGAGGACAGGTGCTAGCACAGATACGCAGTATTTT
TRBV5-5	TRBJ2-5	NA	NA	CASSLLASKTQYF	TGTGCCAGCAGCTTGTTAGCGTCGAAGACCCAGTACTTC
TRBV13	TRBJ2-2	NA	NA	CASSPGDGGELFF	TGTGCCAGCAGCCCGGGGGATGGCGGGGAGCTGTTTTTT
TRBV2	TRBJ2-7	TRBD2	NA	CASSPGIAGEYEQYF	TGTGCCAGCAGCCCCGGGATAGCGGGGGAATACGAGCAGTACTTC
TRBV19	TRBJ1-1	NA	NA	CASSIGREYTEAFF	TGTGCCAGTAGTATAGGTAGGGAGTATACTGAAGCTTTCTTT